The present entry profiles one T cell receptor beta chain with its context. The sample belongs to a study of OX40 agonist ivuxolimab in advanced cancers. Only in-frame clones appear in the TCRdb table, and some are missing; sequencing was by immunoSEQ multiplex PCR. There are tens of thousands of clones in the sample; approximately 88% occur only once, and 6% to 9.5% lies in the top ten. Trimming stripped 4 bases from V and 6 bases from J, with 15 bases between. Germline V gene sequence: CDR1 SGHAT, CDR2 FQNNGV. The CDR3 spans 15 residues. The chain joins TRBV11-2 to TRBJ2-2; D could derive from TRBD1 or TRBD2 (5 bases each). This receptor was obtained from an adult with an advanced solid tumor such as melanoma, head and neck, liver or kidney cancer. The sequences come from CD4+ or CD8+ T cells sorted from blood, collected in a trial of the OX40 agonist ivuxolimab. CDR3 nucleotides: TGTGCCAGCAGCTCCCCTCGGGGCTTAGCCGGGGAGCTGTTTTTT. Protein product: CASSSPRGLAGELFF.